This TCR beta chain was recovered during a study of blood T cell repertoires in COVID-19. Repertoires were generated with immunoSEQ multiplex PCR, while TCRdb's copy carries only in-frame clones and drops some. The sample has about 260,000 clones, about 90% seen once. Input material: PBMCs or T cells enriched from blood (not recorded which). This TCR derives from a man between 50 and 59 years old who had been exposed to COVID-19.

The CDR3 loop is CATSRDPTEAFF. As DNA, the CDR3 is TGTGCCACCAGCAGAGATCCAACTGAAGCTTTCTTT. J is TRBJ1-1 and V is TRBV15; D is unclear. The CDR3 spans 12 residues. CDR1 is LNHNV and CDR2 is YYDKDF in the germline V gene (reference sequence). Trimming removed 0 bases at V and 5 bases at J, with 4 bases between. The whole variable domain, remainder taken from reference TRBV15 and TRBJ1-1, is DAMVIQNPRYQVTQFGKPVTLSCSQTLNHNVMYWYQQKSSQAPKLLFHYYDKDFNNEADTPDNFQSRRPNTSFCFLDIRSPGLGDTAMYLCATSRDPTEAFFGQGTRLTVV.